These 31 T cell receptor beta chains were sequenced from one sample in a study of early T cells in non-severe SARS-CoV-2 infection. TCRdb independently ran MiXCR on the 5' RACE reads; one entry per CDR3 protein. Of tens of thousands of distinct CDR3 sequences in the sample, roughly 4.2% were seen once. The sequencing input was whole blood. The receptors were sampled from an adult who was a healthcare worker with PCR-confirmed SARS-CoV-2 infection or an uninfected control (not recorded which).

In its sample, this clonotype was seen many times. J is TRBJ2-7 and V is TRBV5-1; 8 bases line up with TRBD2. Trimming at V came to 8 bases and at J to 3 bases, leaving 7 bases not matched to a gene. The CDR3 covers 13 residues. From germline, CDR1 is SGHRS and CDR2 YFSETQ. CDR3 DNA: TGCGCCAGTTCGAGAGCGGGGGTCTACGAGCAGTACTTC. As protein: CASSRAGVYEQYF.

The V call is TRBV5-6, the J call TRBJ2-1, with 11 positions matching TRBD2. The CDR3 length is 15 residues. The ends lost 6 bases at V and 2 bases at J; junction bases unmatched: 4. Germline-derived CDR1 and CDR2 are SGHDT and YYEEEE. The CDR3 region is CASNSLAGAYNEQFF. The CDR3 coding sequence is TGTGCCAGCAACTCACTAGCGGGGGCCTACAATGAGCAGTTCTTC. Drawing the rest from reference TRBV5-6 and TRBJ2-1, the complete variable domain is DAGVTQSPTHLIKTRGQQVTLRCSPKSGHDTVSWYQQALGQGPQFIFQYYEEEERQRGNFPDRFSGHQFPNYSSELNVNALLLGDSALYLCASNSLAGAYNEQFFGPGTRLTVL.

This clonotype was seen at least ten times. The CDR3, as DNA: TGCGCCAGCAGCCCGGGACTAGCGGGAGCGGAGTCCCGTGAGCAGTTCTTC. It is translated as CASSPGLAGAESREQFF. V usage is TRBV5-1 and J usage is TRBJ2-1; TRBD2 aligns across 14 bases. The CDR3 has 17 amino acids. The germline V gene has CDR1 SGHRS and CDR2 YFSETQ. J lost 9 bases, V lost 4 bases, and 12 bases had no gene match.

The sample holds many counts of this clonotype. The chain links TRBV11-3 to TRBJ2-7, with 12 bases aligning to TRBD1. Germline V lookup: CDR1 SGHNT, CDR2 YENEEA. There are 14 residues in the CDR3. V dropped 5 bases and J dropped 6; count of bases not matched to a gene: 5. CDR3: CASSTPGQGAEQYF. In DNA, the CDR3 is TGTGCCAGCAGCACCCCGGGACAGGGGGCCGAGCAGTACTTC.

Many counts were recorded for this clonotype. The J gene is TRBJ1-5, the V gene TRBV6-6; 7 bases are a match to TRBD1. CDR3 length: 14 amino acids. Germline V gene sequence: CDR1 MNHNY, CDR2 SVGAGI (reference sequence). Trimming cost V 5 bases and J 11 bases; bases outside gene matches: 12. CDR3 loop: CASSQSRDSLSQHF. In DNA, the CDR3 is TGTGCCAGCAGTCAATCCCGGGACAGCCTCTCCCAGCATTTT.

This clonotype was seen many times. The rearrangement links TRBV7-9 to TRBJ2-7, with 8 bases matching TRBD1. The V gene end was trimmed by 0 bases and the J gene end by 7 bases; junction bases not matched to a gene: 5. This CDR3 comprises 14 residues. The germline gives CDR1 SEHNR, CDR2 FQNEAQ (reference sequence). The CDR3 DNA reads TGTGCCAGCAGCTTAGCCTCGACAGGGGCTGAGCAGTACTTC. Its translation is CASSLASTGAEQYF.

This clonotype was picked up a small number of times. CDR3 protein: CASSLPRLAGEGDTQYF. CDR3 DNA sequence: TGTGCCAGCAGTTTACCGAGACTAGCGGGAGAGGGAGATACGCAGTATTTT. The chain employs TRBV12-3 or TRBV12-4 and TRBJ2-3, with TRBD2 matching 12 bases. The CDR3 runs to 17 residues. Unmatched junction bases numbered 8, after V lost 2 bases and J lost 5 bases.

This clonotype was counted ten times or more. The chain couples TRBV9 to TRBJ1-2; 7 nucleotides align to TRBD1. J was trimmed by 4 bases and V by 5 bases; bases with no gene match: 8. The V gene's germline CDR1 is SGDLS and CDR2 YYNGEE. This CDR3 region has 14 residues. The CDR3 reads CASSAQGGLYGYTF. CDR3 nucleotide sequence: TGTGCCAGCAGTGCTCAGGGGGGCCTCTATGGCTACACCTTC. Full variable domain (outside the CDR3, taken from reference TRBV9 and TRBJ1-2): DSGVTQTPKHLITATGQRVTLRCSPRSGDLSVYWYQQSLDQGLQFLIQYYNGEERAKGNILERFSAQQFPDLHSELNLSSLELGDSALYFCASSAQGGLYGYTFGSGTRLTVV.

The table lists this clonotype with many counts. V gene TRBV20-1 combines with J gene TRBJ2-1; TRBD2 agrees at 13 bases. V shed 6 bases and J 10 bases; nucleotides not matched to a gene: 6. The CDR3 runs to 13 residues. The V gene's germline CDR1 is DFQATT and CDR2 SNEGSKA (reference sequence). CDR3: CSARTSGSPEQFF. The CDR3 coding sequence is TGCAGTGCCCGGACTAGCGGGAGCCCCGAGCAGTTCTTC.

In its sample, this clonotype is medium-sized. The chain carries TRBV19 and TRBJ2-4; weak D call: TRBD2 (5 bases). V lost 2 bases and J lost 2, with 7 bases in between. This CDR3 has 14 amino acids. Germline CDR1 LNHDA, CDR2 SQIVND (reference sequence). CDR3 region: CASSIRGTKNIQYF. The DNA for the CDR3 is TGTGCCAGTAGTATAAGAGGGACCAAAAACATTCAGTACTTC.

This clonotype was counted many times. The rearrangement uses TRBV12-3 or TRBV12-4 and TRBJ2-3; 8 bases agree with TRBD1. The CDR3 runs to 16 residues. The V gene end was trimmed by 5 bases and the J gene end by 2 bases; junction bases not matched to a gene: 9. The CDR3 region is CASSLYRDRNTDTQYF. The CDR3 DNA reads TGTGCCAGCAGTCTGTACCGGGACAGGAACACAGATACGCAGTATTTT.

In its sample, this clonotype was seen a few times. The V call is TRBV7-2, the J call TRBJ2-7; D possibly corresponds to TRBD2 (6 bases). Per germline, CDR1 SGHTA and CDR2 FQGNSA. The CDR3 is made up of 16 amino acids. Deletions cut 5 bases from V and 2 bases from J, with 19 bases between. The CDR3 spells CASSTHGSTNTYEQYF. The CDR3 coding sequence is TGTGCCAGCAGCACACACGGGAGCACCAATACCTACGAGCAGTACTTC.

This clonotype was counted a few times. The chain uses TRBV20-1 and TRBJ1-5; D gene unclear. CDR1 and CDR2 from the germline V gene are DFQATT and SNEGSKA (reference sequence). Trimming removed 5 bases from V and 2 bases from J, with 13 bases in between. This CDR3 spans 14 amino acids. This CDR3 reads CSAQSPAGNQPQHF. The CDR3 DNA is TGCAGTGCTCAGTCCCCGGCCGGCAATCAGCCCCAGCATTTT.

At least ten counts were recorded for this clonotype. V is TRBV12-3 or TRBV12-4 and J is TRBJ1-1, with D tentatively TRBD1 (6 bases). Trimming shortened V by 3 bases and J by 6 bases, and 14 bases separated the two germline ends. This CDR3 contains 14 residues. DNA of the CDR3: TGTGCCAGCAGTTTGATAAAGAGGGGGGCTGAAGCTTTCTTT. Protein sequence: CASSLIKRGAEAFF.

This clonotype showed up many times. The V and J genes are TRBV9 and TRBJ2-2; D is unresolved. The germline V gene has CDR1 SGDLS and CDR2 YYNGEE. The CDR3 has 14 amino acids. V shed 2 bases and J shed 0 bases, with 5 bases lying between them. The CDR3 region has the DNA TGTGCCAGCAGCGTCACTACGAACACCGGGGAGCTGTTTTTT. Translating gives CASSVTTNTGELFF.

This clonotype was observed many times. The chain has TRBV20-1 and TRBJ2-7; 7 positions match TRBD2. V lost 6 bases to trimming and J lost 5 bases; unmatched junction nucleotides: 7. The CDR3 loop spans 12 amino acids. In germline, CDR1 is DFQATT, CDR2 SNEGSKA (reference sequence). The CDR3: CSARGKADEQYF. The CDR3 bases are TGCAGTGCGCGGGGGAAGGCCGACGAGCAGTACTTC.

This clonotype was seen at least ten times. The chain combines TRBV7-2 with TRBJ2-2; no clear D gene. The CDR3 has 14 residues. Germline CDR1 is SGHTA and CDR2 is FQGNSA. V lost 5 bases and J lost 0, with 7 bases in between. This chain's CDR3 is CASSPTSNTGELFF. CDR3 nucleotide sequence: TGTGCCAGCAGCCCGACATCGAACACCGGGGAGCTGTTTTTT.

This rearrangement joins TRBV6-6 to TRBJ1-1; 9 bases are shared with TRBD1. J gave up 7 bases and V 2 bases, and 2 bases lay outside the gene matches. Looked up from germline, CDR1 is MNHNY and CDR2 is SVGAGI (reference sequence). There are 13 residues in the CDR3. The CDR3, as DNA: TGTGCCAGCAGTTACGGGACAGGGCTTGAAGCTTTCTTT. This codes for CASSYGTGLEAFF.

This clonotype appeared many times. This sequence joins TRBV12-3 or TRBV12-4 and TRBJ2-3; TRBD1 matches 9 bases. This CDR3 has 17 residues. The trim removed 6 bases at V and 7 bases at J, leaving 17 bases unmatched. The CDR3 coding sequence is TGTGCCAGCAGACAAACAGGGGGCGTCCCGACCACTAATACGCAGTATTTT. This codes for CASRQTGGVPTTNTQYF.

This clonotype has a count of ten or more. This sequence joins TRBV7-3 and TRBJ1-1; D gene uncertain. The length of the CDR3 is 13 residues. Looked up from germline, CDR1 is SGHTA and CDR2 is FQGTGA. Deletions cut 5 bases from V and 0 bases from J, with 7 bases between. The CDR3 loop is CASSLSMNTEAFF. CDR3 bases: TGTGCCAGCAGCCTCTCAATGAACACTGAAGCTTTCTTT. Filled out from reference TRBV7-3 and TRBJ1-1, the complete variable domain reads GAGVSQTPSNKVTEKGKYVELRCDPISGHTALYWYRQSLGQGPEFLIYFQGTGAADDSGLPNDRFFAVRPEGSVSTLKIQRTERGDSAVYLCASSLSMNTEAFFGQGTRLTVV.

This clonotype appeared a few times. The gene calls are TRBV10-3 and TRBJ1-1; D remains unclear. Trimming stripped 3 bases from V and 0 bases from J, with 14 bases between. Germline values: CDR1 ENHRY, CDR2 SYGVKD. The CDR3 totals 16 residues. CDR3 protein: CAISENPANMNTEAFF. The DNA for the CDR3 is TGTGCCATCAGTGAAAACCCAGCCAACATGAACACTGAAGCTTTCTTT.

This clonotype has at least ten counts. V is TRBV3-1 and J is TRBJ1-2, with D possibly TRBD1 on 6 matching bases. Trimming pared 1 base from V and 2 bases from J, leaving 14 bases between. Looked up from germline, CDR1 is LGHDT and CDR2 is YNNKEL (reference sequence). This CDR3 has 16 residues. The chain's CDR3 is CASSQVDRPFNYGYTF. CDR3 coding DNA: TGTGCCAGCAGCCAAGTCGACAGGCCCTTCAACTATGGCTACACCTTC.

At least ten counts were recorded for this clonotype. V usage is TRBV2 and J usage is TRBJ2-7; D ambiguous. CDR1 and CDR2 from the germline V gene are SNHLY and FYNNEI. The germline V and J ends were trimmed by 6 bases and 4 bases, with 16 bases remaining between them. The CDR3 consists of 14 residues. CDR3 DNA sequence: TGTGCCAGCAGCGCCGACCTCGGAGTTTACGAGCAGTACTTC. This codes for CASSADLGVYEQYF.

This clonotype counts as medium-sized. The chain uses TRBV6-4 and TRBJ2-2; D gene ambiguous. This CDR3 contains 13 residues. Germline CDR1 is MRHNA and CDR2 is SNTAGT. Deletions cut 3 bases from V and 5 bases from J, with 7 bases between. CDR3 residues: CASSEGYTGELFF. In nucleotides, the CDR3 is TGTGCCAGCAGTGAAGGGTATACCGGGGAGCTGTTTTTT.

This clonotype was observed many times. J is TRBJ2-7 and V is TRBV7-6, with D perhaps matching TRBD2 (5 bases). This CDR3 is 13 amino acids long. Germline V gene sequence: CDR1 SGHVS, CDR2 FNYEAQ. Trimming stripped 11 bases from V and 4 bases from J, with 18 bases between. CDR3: CAPRSGWGYEQYF. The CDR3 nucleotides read TGTGCCCCCCGCAGCGGATGGGGTTACGAGCAGTACTTC.

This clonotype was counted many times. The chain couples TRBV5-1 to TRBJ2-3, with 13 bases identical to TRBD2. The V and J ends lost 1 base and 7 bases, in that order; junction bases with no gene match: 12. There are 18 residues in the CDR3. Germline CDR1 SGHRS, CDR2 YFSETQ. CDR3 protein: CASSLNPSGLAGSYTQYF. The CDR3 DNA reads TGCGCCAGCAGCTTGAACCCTTCGGGACTAGCGGGGTCCTATACGCAGTATTTT.

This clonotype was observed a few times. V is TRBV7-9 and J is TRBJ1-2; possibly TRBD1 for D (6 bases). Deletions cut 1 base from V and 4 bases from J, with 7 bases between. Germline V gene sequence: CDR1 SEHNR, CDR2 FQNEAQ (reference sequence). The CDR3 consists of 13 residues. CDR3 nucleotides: TGTGCCAGCAGCTTAGAAGGGGGCTATGGCTACACCTTC. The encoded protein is CASSLEGGYGYTF.

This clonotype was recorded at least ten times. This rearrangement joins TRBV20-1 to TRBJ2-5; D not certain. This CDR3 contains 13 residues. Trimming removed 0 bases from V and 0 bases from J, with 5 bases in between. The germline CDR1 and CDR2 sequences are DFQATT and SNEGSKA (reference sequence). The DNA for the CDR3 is TGCAGTGCTAGAGAGAACTACCAAGAGACCCAGTACTTC. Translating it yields CSARENYQETQYF.

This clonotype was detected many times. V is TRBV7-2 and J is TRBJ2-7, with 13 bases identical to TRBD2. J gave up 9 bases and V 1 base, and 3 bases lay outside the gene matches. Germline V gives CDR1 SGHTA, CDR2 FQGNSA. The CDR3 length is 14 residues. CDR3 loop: CASSLGTSGGRQYF. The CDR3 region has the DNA TGTGCCAGCAGCTTAGGGACTAGCGGGGGTCGGCAGTACTTC.

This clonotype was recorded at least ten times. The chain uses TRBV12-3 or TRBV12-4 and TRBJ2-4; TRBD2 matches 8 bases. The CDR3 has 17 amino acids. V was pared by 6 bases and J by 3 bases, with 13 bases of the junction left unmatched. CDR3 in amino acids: CASSLGAGGSVKNIQYF. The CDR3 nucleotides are TGTGCCAGCAGCCTGGGGGCGGGAGGTAGCGTCAAAAACATTCAGTACTTC.

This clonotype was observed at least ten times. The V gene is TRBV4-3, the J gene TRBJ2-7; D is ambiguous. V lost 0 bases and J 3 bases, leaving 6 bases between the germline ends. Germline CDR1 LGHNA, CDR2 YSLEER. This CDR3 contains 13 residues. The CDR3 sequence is CASSQEISYEQYF. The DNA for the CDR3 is TGCGCCAGCAGCCAAGAAATAAGCTACGAGCAGTACTTC.